This T cell receptor (beta chain) emerged from a study of T cells in Graves' hyperthyroidism and ophthalmopathy. Patients having uncontrolled infection, another autoimmune disease, pregnancy or lactation were not included. The TCR beta CDR3 regions underwent amplification using RNA transcripts as the source. During a first-round RT-PCR of the TCR CDR3, the HTBI primer set was used. TCRdb recomputed calls from the multiplex PCR reads with MiXCR, one row per CDR3 protein. The repertoire holds approximately 510,000 distinct CDR3 sequences, with around 50% as singletons. Concerning this clonotype: Antigen specificity is unknown.

General study results and limits: Most thyroid clonotypes that were expanded above 0.001 also turned up in blood. A median around 6 months before onset, the model predicted ophthalmopathy. Researchers report that a 13 V-J model separated ophthalmopathy from stable hyperthyroidism.

This clonotype originated in an adult woman with Graves' disease, either hyperthyroidism or ophthalmopathy (not recorded which). Sequenced input: peripheral blood or thyroid tissue (not recorded which).

CDR3 region: CASSGHLQSPLHF. The CDR3 DNA is TGTGCCAGCAGTGGGCACCTTCAGTCACCCCTCCACTTT. The rearrangement links TRBV2 to TRBJ1-6; D is ambiguous. V lost 4 bases, J lost 10 bases, and 11 bases lay in between. There are 13 residues in the CDR3. Germline CDR1 is SNHLY and CDR2 is FYNNEI.